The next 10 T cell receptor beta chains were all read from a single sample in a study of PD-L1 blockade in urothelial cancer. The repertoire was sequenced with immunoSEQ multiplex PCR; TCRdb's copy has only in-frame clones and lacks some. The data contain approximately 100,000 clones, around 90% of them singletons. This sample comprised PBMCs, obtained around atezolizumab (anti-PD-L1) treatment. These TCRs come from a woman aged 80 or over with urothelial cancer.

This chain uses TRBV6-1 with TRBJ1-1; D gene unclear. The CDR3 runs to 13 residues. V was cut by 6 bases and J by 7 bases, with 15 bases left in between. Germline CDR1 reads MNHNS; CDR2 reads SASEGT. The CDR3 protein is CASRKDTVNEAFF. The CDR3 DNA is TGTGCCAGCAGAAAAGACACCGTGAATGAAGCTTTCTTT.

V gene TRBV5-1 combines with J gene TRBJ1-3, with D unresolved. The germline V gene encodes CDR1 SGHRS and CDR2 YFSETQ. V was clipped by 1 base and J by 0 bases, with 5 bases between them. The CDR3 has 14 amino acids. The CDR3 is CASSLTVSGNTIYF. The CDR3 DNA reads TGCGCCAGCAGCTTGACAGTCTCTGGAAACACCATATATTTT.

The CDR3 DNA reads as TGTGCCAGCAGCGCTAGGGGACTAGCGGGAGGGGAAAGCGGGGAGCTGTTTTTT. This codes for CASSARGLAGGESGELFF. The gene calls are TRBV9 and TRBJ2-2, with TRBD2 identical over 16 bases. Unmatched junction bases numbered 9, after V lost 3 bases and J lost 7 bases. The length of the CDR3 is 18 residues. Looked up from germline, CDR1 is SGDLS and CDR2 is YYNGEE.

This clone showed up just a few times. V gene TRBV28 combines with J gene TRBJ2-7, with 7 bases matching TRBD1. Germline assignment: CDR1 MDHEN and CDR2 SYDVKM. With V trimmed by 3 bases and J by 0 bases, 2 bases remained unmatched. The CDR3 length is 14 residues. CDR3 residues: CASSFDRVSYEQYF. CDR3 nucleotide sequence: TGTGCCAGCAGTTTTGACAGGGTCTCCTACGAGCAGTACTTC.

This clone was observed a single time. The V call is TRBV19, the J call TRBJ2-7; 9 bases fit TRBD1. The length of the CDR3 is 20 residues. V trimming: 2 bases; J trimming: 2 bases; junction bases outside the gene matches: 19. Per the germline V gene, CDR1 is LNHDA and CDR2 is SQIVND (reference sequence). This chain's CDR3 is CASSIIRETRDREQPYEQYF. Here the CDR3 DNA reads TGTGCCAGTAGTATAATCCGCGAAACCCGGGACAGGGAGCAACCCTACGAGCAGTACTTC.

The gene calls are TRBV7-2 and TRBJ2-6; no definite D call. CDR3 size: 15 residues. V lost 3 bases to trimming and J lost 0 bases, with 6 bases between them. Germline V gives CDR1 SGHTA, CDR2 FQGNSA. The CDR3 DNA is TGTGCCAGCAGCTTCCTAAGCTCTGGGGCCAACGTCCTGACTTTC. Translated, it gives CASSFLSSGANVLTF.

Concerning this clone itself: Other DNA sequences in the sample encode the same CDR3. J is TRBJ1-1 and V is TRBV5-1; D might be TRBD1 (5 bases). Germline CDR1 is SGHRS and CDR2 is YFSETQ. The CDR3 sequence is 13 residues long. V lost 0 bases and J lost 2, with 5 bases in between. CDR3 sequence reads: CASSLGGNTEAFF. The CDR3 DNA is TGCGCCAGCAGCTTGGGGGGCAACACTGAAGCTTTCTTT.

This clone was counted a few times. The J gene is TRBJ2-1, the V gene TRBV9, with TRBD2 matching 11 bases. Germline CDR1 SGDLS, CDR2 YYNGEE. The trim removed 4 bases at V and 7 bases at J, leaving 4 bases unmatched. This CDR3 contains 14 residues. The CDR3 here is CASSPWTSGNEQFF. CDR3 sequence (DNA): TGTGCCAGCAGCCCGTGGACTAGCGGGAATGAGCAGTTCTTC.

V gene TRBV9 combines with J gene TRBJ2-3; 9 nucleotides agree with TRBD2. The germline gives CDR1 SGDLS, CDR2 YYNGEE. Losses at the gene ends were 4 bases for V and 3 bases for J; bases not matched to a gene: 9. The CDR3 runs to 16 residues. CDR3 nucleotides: TGTGCCAGCAGCCCAAAGAGGCTAGCGGGAACAGATACGCAGTATTTT. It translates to CASSPKRLAGTDTQYF.

The CDR3 sequence: CASSLGTGNYGYTF. The CDR3 DNA sequence: TGTGCCAGCAGCTTAGGGACGGGGAACTATGGCTACACCTTC. This rearrangement joins TRBV7-8 to TRBJ1-2, with D hard to call. CDR1 and CDR2 (germline): SGHVS, FQNEAQ. The CDR3 has 14 residues. V was clipped by 1 base and J by 2 bases, with 8 bases between them. Complete variable domain (other parts from reference TRBV7-8 and TRBJ1-2): GAGVSQSPRYKVAKRGQDVALRCDPISGHVSLFWYQQALGQGPEFLTYFQNEAQLDKSGLPSDRFFAERPEGSVSTLKIQRTQQEDSAVYLCASSLGTGNYGYTFGSGTRLTVV.